The rows below give T cell receptor beta chains drawn from one sample of a study of T cell responses to AZD1222 COVID-19 vaccine. Profiled with immunoSEQ multiplex PCR; TCRdb holds only in-frame clones, not every one. The table has about 55,000 clones, over 80% seen once. This material consisted of peripheral blood, taken on day 0 of AZD1222 vaccination. The receptors were sampled from an adult in good health. The CDR3 runs from the conserved cysteine through the conserved F or W. A D gene is named only where the DNA matches it firmly. Size tells how often a clone was seen (once, few, many) or the class of an expanded clone, and some rows leave it out.

J: TRBJ2-7; V: TRBV5-1; size: NA; D: TRBD2; DNA: TGCGCCAGCAGCTCCGGACTAGCGGGAGTTAGTTACGAGCAGTACTTC; CDR3: CASSSGLAGVSYEQYF
J: TRBJ2-1; V: TRBV20-1; size: NA; D: NA; DNA: TGCAGTGTCCCGGATCTTGAGCAGTTCTTC; CDR3: CSVPDLEQFF
J: TRBJ2-3; V: TRBV9; size: once; D: TRBD1; DNA: TGTGCCAGCAGCGTATCCGAGCACAGGGGAAGGACAGATACGCAGTATTTT; CDR3: CASSVSEHRGRTDTQYF
J: TRBJ2-1; V: TRBV6-5; size: NA; D: NA; DNA: TGTGCCAGCAGTTCCTATATTGAGGACGGCCAGTTCTTC; CDR3: CASSSYIEDGQFF
J: TRBJ2-3; V: TRBV10-3; size: NA; D: NA; DNA: TGTGCCATCAGTGAAACAGGGGACTACACAGATACGCAGTATTTT; CDR3: CAISETGDYTDTQYF
J: TRBJ1-1; V: TRBV5-1; size: NA; D: NA; DNA: TGCGCCAGCAGCTTGGACAGGGACGACACTGAAGCTTTCTTT; CDR3: CASSLDRDDTEAFF
J: TRBJ1-4; V: TRBV6-5; size: NA; D: NA; DNA: TGTGCCACCACGGGGGTCCAGGGAGAAAAACTGTTTTTT; CDR3: CATTGVQGEKLFF
J: TRBJ2-5; V: TRBV11-2; size: NA; D: TRBD1; DNA: TGTGCCAGCAGCCCGACGACAGGGGTCGAGACCCAGTACTTC; CDR3: CASSPTTGVETQYF
J: TRBJ2-7; V: TRBV6-1; size: NA; D: TRBD1; DNA: TGTGCCAGCAGTGAACCCGGGACAGTCTCCTACGAGCAGTACTTC; CDR3: CASSEPGTVSYEQYF
J: TRBJ1-5; V: TRBV30; size: NA; D: NA; DNA: TGTGCCTGGAGTTCAGAAAGCAATCAGCCCCAGCATTTT; CDR3: CAWSSESNQPQHF
J: TRBJ2-7; V: TRBV21-1; size: NA; D: NA; DNA: TGTGCCAACAGGGAATCCGACTACGAGCAGTACTTC; CDR3: CANRESDYEQYF
J: TRBJ2-7; V: TRBV11-3; size: NA; D: TRBD2; DNA: TGTGCCAGCAGCTTAGCGGGGGGAACCTACGAGCAGTACTTC; CDR3: CASSLAGGTYEQYF
J: TRBJ2-5; V: TRBV5-4; size: NA; D: TRBD1; DNA: TGTGCCAGCAAACCTACAGGGGGCGCCGGTCAAGGGGAGACCCAGTACTTC; CDR3: CASKPTGGAGQGETQYF